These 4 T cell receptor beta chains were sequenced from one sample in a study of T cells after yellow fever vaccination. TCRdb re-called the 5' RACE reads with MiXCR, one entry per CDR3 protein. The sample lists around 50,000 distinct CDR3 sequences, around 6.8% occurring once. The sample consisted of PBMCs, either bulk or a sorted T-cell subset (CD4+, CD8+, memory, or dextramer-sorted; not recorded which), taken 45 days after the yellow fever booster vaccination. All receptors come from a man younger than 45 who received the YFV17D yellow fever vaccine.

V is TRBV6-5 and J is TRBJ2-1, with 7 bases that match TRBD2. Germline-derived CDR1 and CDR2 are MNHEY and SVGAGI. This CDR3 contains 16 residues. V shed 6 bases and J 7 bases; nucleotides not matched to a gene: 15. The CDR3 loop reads CASSSTPASGANEQFF. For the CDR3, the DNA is TGTGCCAGCAGCTCTACTCCCGCTAGCGGAGCTAATGAGCAGTTCTTC.

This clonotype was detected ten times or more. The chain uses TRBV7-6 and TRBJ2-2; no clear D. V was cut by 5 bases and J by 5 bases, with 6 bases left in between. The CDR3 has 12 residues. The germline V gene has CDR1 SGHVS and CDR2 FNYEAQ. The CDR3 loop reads CASSDGTGELFF. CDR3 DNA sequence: TGTGCCAGCAGCGACGGTACCGGGGAGCTGTTTTTT.

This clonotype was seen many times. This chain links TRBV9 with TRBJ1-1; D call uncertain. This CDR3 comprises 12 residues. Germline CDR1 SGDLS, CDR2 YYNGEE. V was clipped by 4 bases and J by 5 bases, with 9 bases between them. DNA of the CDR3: TGTGCCAGCAGCAGGGATGGAACTGAAGCTTTCTTT. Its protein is CASSRDGTEAFF.

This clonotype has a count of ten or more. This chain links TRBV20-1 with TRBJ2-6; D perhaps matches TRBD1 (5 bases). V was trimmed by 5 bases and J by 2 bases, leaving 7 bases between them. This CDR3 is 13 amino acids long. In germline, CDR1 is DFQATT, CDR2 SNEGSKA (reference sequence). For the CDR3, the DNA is TGCAGTGCTCTCAGGGCTGGGGCCAACGTCCTGACTTTC. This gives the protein CSALRAGANVLTF.